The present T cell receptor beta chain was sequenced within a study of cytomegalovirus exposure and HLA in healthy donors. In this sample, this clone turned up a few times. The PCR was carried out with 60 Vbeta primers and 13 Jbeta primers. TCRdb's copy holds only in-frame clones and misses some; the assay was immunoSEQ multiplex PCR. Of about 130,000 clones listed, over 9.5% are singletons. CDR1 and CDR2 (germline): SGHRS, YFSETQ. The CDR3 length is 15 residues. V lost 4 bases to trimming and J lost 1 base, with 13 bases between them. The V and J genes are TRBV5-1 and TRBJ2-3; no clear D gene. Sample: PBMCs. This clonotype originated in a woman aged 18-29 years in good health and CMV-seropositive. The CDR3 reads CASSTTVMGTDTQYF. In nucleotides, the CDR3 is TGCGCCAGCAGCACCACGGTCATGGGCACAGATACGCAGTATTTT. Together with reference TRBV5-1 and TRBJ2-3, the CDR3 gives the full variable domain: KAGVTQTPRYLIKTRGQQVTLSCSPISGHRSVSWYQQTPGQGLQFLFEYFSETQRNKGNFPGRFSGRQFSNSRSEMNVSTLELGDSALYLCASSTTVMGTDTQYFGPGTRLTVL.